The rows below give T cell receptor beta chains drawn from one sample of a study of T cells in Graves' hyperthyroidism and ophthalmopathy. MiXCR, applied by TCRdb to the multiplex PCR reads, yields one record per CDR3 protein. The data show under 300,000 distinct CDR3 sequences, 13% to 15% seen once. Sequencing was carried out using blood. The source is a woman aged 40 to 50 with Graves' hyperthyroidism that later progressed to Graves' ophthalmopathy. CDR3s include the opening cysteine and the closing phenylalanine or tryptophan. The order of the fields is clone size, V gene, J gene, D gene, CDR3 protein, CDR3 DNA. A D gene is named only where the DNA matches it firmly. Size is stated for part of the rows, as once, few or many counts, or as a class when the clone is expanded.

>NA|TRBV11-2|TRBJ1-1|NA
CASSLTGWDTEAFF
TGTGCCAGCAGCTTAACAGGCTGGGACACTGAAGCTTTCTTT
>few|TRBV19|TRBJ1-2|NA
CASTLGQGIYGYTF
TGTGCCAGTACATTGGGACAAGGGATTTATGGCTACACCTTC
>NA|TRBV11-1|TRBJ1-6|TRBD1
CASSPTGGASGPLHF
TGTGCCAGCAGCCCCACAGGGGGCGCATCTGGACCCCTCCACTTT
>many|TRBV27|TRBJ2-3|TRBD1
CASNRGRTDTQYF
TGTGCCAGCAACAGGGGTCGGACAGATACGCAGTATTTT
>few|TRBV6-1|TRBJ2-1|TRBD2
CASQRTSGTNEQFF
TGTGCCAGCCAAAGGACTAGCGGGACCAATGAGCAGTTCTTC
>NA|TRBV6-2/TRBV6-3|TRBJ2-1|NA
CARSYTDRGPYNEQFF
TGTGCCCGCAGTTACACCGACAGAGGCCCTTACAATGAGCAGTTCTTC
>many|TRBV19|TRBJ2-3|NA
CASRERLGVTDTQYF
TGTGCCAGTAGAGAGCGGCTAGGGGTCACAGATACGCAGTATTTT
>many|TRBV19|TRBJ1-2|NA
CASTMFDVGHFGYTF
TGTGCCAGTACAATGTTTGACGTTGGCCACTTTGGCTACACCTTC
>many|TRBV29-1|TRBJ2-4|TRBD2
CSVLGLAAKNIQYF
TGCAGCGTACTGGGACTAGCGGCCAAAAACATTCAGTACTTC
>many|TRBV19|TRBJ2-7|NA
CASSSPNYEQYF
TGTGCCAGTAGTAGTCCGAACTACGAGCAGTACTTC
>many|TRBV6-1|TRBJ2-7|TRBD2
CASRQEREEPYEQYF
TGTGCCAGCAGACAAGAGCGGGAGGAGCCATACGAGCAGTACTTC
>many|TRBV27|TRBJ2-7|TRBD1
CASRGTEDYEQYF
TGTGCCAGCAGGGGGACAGAGGACTACGAGCAGTACTTC
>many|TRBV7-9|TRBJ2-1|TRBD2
CASSRWEGSYNEQFF
TGTGCCAGCAGTCGTTGGGAGGGAAGCTACAATGAGCAGTTCTTC
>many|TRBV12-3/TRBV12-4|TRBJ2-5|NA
CASTYFGRIVGQETQYF
TGTGCCAGCACCTATTTCGGCCGGATTGTCGGGCAAGAGACCCAGTACTTC
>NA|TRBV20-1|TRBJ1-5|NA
CSARRTGRFDQPQHF
TGCAGTGCTAGGCGGACCGGGAGATTCGATCAGCCCCAGCATTTT
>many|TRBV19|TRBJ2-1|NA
CASSWPGSGQFF
TGTGCCAGTAGTTGGCCCGGGAGTGGGCAGTTCTTC
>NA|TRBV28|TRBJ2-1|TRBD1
CASTPGQGPNEQFF
TGTGCCAGTACCCCCGGACAGGGACCCAATGAGCAGTTCTTC
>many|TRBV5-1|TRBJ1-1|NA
CASSSNTGTWNTEAFF
TGCGCCAGCAGCTCCAATACCGGGACATGGAACACTGAAGCTTTCTTT
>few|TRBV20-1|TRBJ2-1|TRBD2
CSALGLAASNEQFF
TGCAGTGCTCTCGGACTAGCGGCCTCAAATGAGCAGTTCTTC
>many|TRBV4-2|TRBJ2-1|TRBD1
CASSQPGQAYNEQFF
TGTGCCAGCAGCCAACCGGGACAGGCCTACAATGAGCAGTTCTTC
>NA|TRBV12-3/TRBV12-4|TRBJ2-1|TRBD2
CASRPAPGLARRDSYNEQFF
TGTGCCAGCAGACCAGCCCCGGGACTAGCGAGACGAGACTCCTACAATGAGCAGTTCTTC
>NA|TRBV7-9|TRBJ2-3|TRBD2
CASSLDGSSGSADTQYF
TGTGCCAGCAGCTTAGACGGTTCTAGCGGGAGCGCCGATACGCAGTATTTT
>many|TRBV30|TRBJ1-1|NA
CAWSATQAFF
TGTGCCTGGAGTGCAACACAAGCTTTCTTT
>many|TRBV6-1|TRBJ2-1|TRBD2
CASSSPTSGIEQFF
TGTGCCAGCAGTTCTCCGACTAGCGGGATTGAGCAGTTCTTC
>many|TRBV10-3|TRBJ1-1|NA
CAISDRAGNTEAFF
TGTGCCATCAGTGACAGGGCAGGAAACACTGAAGCTTTCTTT
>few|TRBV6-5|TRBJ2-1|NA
CASSYASTLGFF
TGTGCCAGCAGCTATGCTAGCACCTTGGGGTTCTTC
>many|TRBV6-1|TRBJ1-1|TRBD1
CASSWDRGRETEAFF
TGTGCCAGCAGTTGGGACAGGGGGAGGGAAACTGAAGCTTTCTTT
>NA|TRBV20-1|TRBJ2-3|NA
CSSYATTDTQYF
TGCAGCTCTTACGCGACCACAGATACGCAGTATTTT
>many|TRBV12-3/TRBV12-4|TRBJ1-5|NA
CASSLGWGTSNQPQHF
TGTGCCAGCAGTTTAGGATGGGGGACTAGCAATCAGCCCCAGCATTTT
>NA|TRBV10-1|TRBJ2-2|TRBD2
CASPPTAGGTGELFF
TGCGCCAGCCCCCCTACAGCGGGAGGCACCGGGGAGCTGTTTTTT
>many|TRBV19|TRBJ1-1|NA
CASQIRFLMNTEAFF
TGTGCCAGTCAAATTAGGTTTCTAATGAACACTGAAGCTTTCTTT
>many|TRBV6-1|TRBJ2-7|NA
CATLGKPLSYEQYF
TGTGCCACCTTGGGCAAGCCGCTCTCCTACGAGCAGTACTTC
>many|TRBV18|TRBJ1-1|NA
CASSPGRRPTNTEAFF
TGTGCCAGCTCACCCGGGCGCAGGCCAACGAACACTGAAGCTTTCTTT
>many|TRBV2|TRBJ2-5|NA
CASSRSETQYF
TGTGCCAGCAGTAGGTCGGAGACCCAGTACTTC
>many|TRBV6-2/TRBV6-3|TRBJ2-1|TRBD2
CASRPATLAGVSNEQFF
TGTGCCAGCAGACCCGCCACACTAGCGGGAGTATCCAATGAGCAGTTCTTC
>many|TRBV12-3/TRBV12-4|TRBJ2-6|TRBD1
CASSPWTGGSSGANVLTF
TGTGCCAGCAGTCCCTGGACAGGGGGCTCGTCTGGGGCCAACGTCCTGACTTTC
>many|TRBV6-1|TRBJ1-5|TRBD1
CASSRTGNSNQPQHF
TGTGCCAGCAGCAGGACAGGGAATAGCAATCAGCCCCAGCATTTT
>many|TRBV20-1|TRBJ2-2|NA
CSAREAANTGELFF
TGCAGTGCTAGAGAGGCGGCAAACACCGGGGAGCTGTTTTTT
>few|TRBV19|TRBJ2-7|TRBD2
CASSMVLAENYEQYF
TGTGCCAGCAGTATGGTACTAGCGGAAAACTACGAGCAGTACTTC
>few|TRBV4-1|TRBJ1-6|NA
CASSQDFMGDSPLHF
TGCGCCAGCAGCCAAGATTTTATGGGGGATTCACCCCTCCACTTT